The sequence of this T cell receptor beta chain was determined in a study of T cell clones after liver transplantation (dated by TCRdb to the late 2010s). Study-wide context: The samples were obtained from ITN030ST, a randomized trial that attempted immunosuppression withdrawal within 2 years after liver transplantation. After a pre-transplant mixed lymphocyte reaction, TCRbeta sequencing was used to pinpoint donor-reactive T cell clones, which were subsequently tracked in post-transplant blood. As an antigen-independent comparator for the donor-reactive sequences, third party-reactive TCRbeta sequences from pre-transplant MLRs were identified as well. Of the eight recipients, three were HCV-positive, while the remaining recipients had been transplanted for non-autoimmune, non-viral indications. No induction therapy was given to the subjects, and standard immunosuppression was administered until randomization at 12-24 months post-transplant. Tolerance was defined as complete withdrawal of immunosuppression for at least one year without a rise in liver enzymes beyond twice the upper limit of normal. Blood samples were collected pre-transplant, pre-randomization before withdrawal, and post-randomization after either full withdrawal or failed withdrawal. The studied cohort comprised 8 liver transplant recipients, 3 classified as tolerant and 5 as non-tolerant. What the authors observed across the whole study: When repertoire turnover was accounted for, significantly reduced detection of donor-reactive sequences was found in 7 of 8 subjects for CD4 and in 8 of 8 subjects for CD8. Without allograft tissue specimens, donor-reactive T cells may have migrated into the graft rather than being deleted. The decline in donor-reactive sequences exceeded the decline in third party-reactive sequences, suggesting partial antigen-specific deletion that was unrelated to withdrawal success. In a couple of subjects, low numbers of available donor cells limited the measurable donor-reactive repertoire. A significant post-transplant decrease in circulating donor-reactive CD4 TCRbeta sequences was observed in most of the 8 subjects, irrespective of tolerance or HCV status. Because of small, heterogeneous patient numbers and non-standardized post-transplant time points, the conclusions were only preliminary.

High-throughput TCRbeta CDR3 sequencing of frozen genomic DNA was performed by immunoSEQ, with PCR amplification, mapping, bias correction and internal controls included. Concerning the study's data processing: Only productive rearrangements were retained, with each unique TCRbeta sequence defined by its CDR3 nucleotide sequence together with its V and J gene. Donor-reactive sequences required at least 5-fold expansion in CFSE-low cells versus unstimulated pre-transplant cells and at least 0.01% frequency. To ensure at least 90% detection power, minimum frequency thresholds were set for each subject based on that subject's lowest-template unstimulated sample. Jensen-Shannon divergence between the top 1000 TCRbeta sequences post-transplant and pre-transplant was used to measure repertoire turnover. Two-sided Fisher's exact tests were used to test for changes in the detection of donor-reactive sequences. Drawn from immuneACCESS, this table holds only the in-frame rearrangements with V and J called that TCRdb kept. Clones are partly lost; checked studies trace under half to an unresolved V gene and leave the rest unexplained. V and J calls and clone size are those listed in that table; D and trimming were worked out from the DNA. For this sample the table gives around 100,000 clones, of which 82% were detected only once. Around 0.97% of the sample comes from the top ten.

V is cut back by 6 bases and J by 0 bases, with 8 bases in the junction unmatched. CDR1 and CDR2 are read off the germline V gene (reference sequence) as LNHDA and SQIVND. The CDR3 contains 17 residues, cysteine and phenylalanine counted. CDR3 DNA is the only sequence kept; it has 51 bases, read in frame from the first base. The label giving this sample's time point can be read as: pre-transplant. Unstimulated PBMCs, after thawing, were stained for CD3, CD4 and CD8 and then FACS-sorted into CD3+CD4+ and CD3+CD8+ populations. All 8 studied subjects were randomized to withdrawal of immunosuppression. The Qiagen DNeasy Blood and Tissue Kit was used for genomic DNA isolation. At least ten counts were recorded for this clone. It has no known antigen specificity. Base quality data are lacking; no much larger clone is found one base away.

The source material was CD4+ T cells from blood, sampled before liver transplant. This TCR was recovered from a human donor who received a liver transplant. The rearranged chain carries TRBV19 and TRBJ1-5; a stretch of 10 junction bases matches TRBD1. The nucleotides are TGTGCCAGTAGATTGACAGGGGGCACTTATAGCAATCAGCCCCAGCATTTT. This is translated as CASRLTGGTYSNQPQHF. Reference TRBV19 and TRBJ1-5 proteins supply the regions before and after the CDR3; the full variable domain is: DGGITQSPKYLFRKEGQNVTLSCEQNLNHDAMYWYRQDPGQGLRLIYYSQIVNDFQKGDIAEGYSVSREKKESFPLTVTSAQKNPTAFYLCASRLTGGTYSNQPQHFGDGTRLSIL.